This T cell receptor beta chain was recovered during a study of shared clonotypes between healthy human individuals. Study-level results: The generation probabilities recorded for non-shared clonotypes fell below those of clonotypes shared by all four donors. Specimens sampled were limited to blood, with tissue repertoires likely differing.

Of note for this clone: The target antigen is unknown.

It was at deep level that the assay was run. Investigators spread the genomic DNA of each subset evenly over several immunoSEQ plates. The method was immunoSEQ multiplex PCR; TCRdb's version includes in-frame clones alone and lacks a portion of them. The profile shows 780,000 or so clones, roughly 72% of them singletons. The V gene lost 5 bases and the J gene lost 8 bases, with 18 bases spanning the gap. The germline gives CDR1 SNHLY, CDR2 FYNNEI. CDR3 length: 15 amino acids. The receptor comes from a woman between 25 and 40 years old in good health. Sequenced material: memory CD4+ T cells sorted from blood. Subset defined: CD45RA-negative fraction. J is TRBJ2-2 and V is TRBV2; D is possibly TRBD2 (6 bases). CDR3 nucleotides: TGTGCCAGCAGTACGGGGGTGATGTTACCGGGGGAGCTGTTTTTT. Translation gives CASSTGVMLPGELFF.